This T cell receptor beta chain is drawn from a study of Graves' ophthalmopathy and Graves' hyperthyroidism. Where ophthalmopathy was absent within 18 months of follow-up, hyperthyroidism was stable. The germline V gene has CDR1 MGHRA and CDR2 YSYEKL. Germline trimming cut 4 bases from V and 6 bases from J; bases unmatched to any gene: 6. The CDR3 covers 13 residues. This clonotype was recorded at least ten times. Beta-chain TCR CDR3 regions were amplified from RNA transcripts. HTBI primers were used in a first-round RT-PCR, which preceded a second-round multiplex PCR. One entry per CDR3 protein results from TCRdb running MiXCR on the multiplex PCR reads. In the table there are 400,000 or so distinct CDR3 sequences, 15% of which are singletons.

This chain uses TRBV4-1 with TRBJ2-7; 7 bases are shared with TRBD1. The clonotype comes from a young woman with stable Graves' hyperthyroidism. The sequencing sample was made of peripheral blood. This chain's CDR3 is CASSPQTGREQYF. DNA for the CDR3: TGCGCCAGCAGCCCCCAGACAGGGCGCGAGCAGTACTTC.